There are a few counts of the clone carrying this T cell receptor beta chain. This entry belongs to a study of blood T cell repertoires in COVID-19. The wider study: The United States, Italy and Spain supplied acute and convalescent COVID-19 samples. Sample material is recorded as cDNA or gDNA derived from T cells, B-cell-depleted T cells, or PBMCs.

Per the original methods: Counts of nucleated cells, estimated from reference gene primer amplification, were obtained. The repertoire was sequenced with immunoSEQ multiplex PCR; TCRdb's copy has only in-frame clones and lacks some. V and J calls and clone size follow that table, whereas D and trimming were derived from the DNA. In the table there are around 270,000 clones, around 83% of which are singletons. Per germline, CDR1 SQVTM and CDR2 ANQGSEA. The CDR3 contains 14 residues. Trimming removed 3 bases from V and 0 bases from J, with 9 bases in between. The sequence came from a woman between 40 and 55 years old who had recovered from COVID-19. The sequenced material came from peripheral blood. V gene TRBV29-1 combines with J gene TRBJ1-3, with D tentatively TRBD1 (5 bases). The CDR3 region is CSVDGGNSGNTIYF. The CDR3 bases are TGCAGCGTTGACGGGGGAAACTCTGGAAACACCATATATTTT.